These 30 T cell receptor beta chains were sequenced from one sample in a study of CD8+CD57+ T cells in acquired aplastic anemia. TCR beta VDJ and CDR3 profiles were obtained from a genomic DNA template. TCRdb independently ran MiXCR on the reads; one entry per CDR3 protein. Of a few hundred thousand distinct CDR3 sequences in the sample, approximately 35% were seen once. Sequencing was performed on sorted CD4+, CD8+, or CD8+CD57+ T cells (not recorded which) from PBMCs. Receptors originate from a human donor in good health, serving as a control.

The rearrangement uses TRBV5-5 and TRBJ2-5; a possible D gene is TRBD1 (5 bases). Trimming took off 5 bases at V and 1 base at J, with 18 bases between the two ends. CDR1 is SGHKS and CDR2 is YYEKEE in the germline V gene (reference sequence). The CDR3 has 16 residues. The CDR3 nucleotides read TGTGCCAGCAGTCCCGGGTGGGGCACCTTCCAAGAGACCCAGTACTTC. Its translation is CASSPGWGTFQETQYF.

The V call is TRBV19, the J call TRBJ1-5; no reliable D call. The CDR3 runs to 13 residues. The germline V gene encodes CDR1 LNHDA and CDR2 SQIVND (reference sequence). Trimming stripped 5 bases from V and 7 bases from J, with 12 bases between. In nucleotides, the CDR3 is TGTGCCAGTAGTTCCCAGTCGGAACAGCCCCAGCATTTT. Its translation: CASSSQSEQPQHF.

Concerning this clonotype: The junction does not match germline at one end; this may be a read error. This chain uses TRBV3-1 with TRBJ2-1; D uncertain. The CDR3 consists of 12 residues. CDR1 LGHDT and CDR2 YNNKEL come from the germline V gene (reference sequence). Written as DNA, the CDR3 is TGTGCCAGCAGCCATAACATGGAAACGAGGTCCTTC. Translating it yields CASSHNMETRSF.

V and J are TRBV27 and TRBJ1-4; D not resolved. Trimming shortened V by 7 bases and J by 11 bases, and 20 bases separated the two germline ends. The CDR3 consists of 14 residues. Germline V lookup: CDR1 MNHEY, CDR2 SMNVEV (reference sequence). CDR3 protein: CASKSAETGSKLFF. CDR3 in DNA: TGTGCCAGCAAATCCGCCGAGACCGGATCCAAACTGTTTTTT.

The rearrangement uses TRBV30 and TRBJ1-6; D is unresolved. Between the trimmed V and J ends, which lost 0 bases and 6 bases, there was a span of 12 bases. Germline values: CDR1 GTSNPN, CDR2 SVGIG (reference sequence). The CDR3 extends over 15 amino acids. CDR3 amino acids: CAWSVMGYGNSPLHF. DNA of the CDR3: TGTGCCTGGAGTGTAATGGGGTATGGTAATTCACCCCTCCACTTT. Full variable domain (remainder filled in from reference TRBV30 and TRBJ1-6): SQTIHQWPATLVQPVGSPLSLECTVEGTSNPNLYWYRQAAGRGLQLLFYSVGIGQISSEVPQNLSASRPQDRQFILSSKKLLLSDSGFYLCAWSVMGYGNSPLHFGNGTRLTVT.

The chain carries TRBV6-1 and TRBJ1-2; D unresolved. V was pared by 1 base and J by 4 bases, with 16 bases between. CDR3 size: 16 residues. Germline loops: CDR1 MNHNS, CDR2 SASEGT. The CDR3 here is CASSEDGGGWSYGYTF. CDR3 bases: TGTGCCAGCAGTGAAGATGGCGGTGGTTGGAGCTATGGCTACACCTTC.

This clonotype was detected ten times or more. The CDR3 coding sequence is TGTGCCAGCAGCGTAAGCGGGGCGGACAATGAGCAGTTCTTC. Amino acids: CASSVSGADNEQFF. The J gene is TRBJ2-1, the V gene TRBV11-2; 7 bases match TRBD2. Germline V CDR1 and CDR2: SGHAT, FQNNGV. Trimming removed 5 bases from V and 5 bases from J; junction bases left unmatched: 6. The CDR3 totals 14 residues.

This clonotype was picked up many times. The chain is built from TRBV7-2 and TRBJ1-2, with D tentatively TRBD1 (6 bases). V was clipped by 6 bases and J by 5 bases, with 19 bases between them. This CDR3 is built from 15 residues. Germline loops: CDR1 SGHTA, CDR2 FQGNSA. The CDR3 sequence: CASRQPTGRLYGYTF. The CDR3 DNA follows: TGTGCCAGCAGACAACCCACAGGGAGGTTGTATGGCTACACCTTC.

The V call is TRBV5-1, the J call TRBJ2-2, with unresolved D. CDR1 SGHRS and CDR2 YFSETQ come from the germline V gene. CDR3 length: 16 amino acids. The V and J ends lost 4 bases and 0 bases respectively, with 13 bases between them. The CDR3 region has the DNA TGCGCCAGCAGCAAAACCCGGACGGCGAACACCGGGGAGCTGTTTTTT. Translation: CASSKTRTANTGELFF.

This chain uses TRBV29-1 with TRBJ2-5; D unclear. The ends were cut back, 0 bases at V and 1 base at J, with 6 bases in the middle. CDR1 and CDR2 (germline): SQVTM, ANQGSEA. This CDR3 spans 13 amino acids. The CDR3, as DNA: TGCAGCGTTGAAGAGCACGGCCAAGAGACCCAGTACTTC. Its protein product is CSVEEHGQETQYF.

The sample holds many counts of this clonotype. The chain is built from TRBV2 and TRBJ2-5, with 12 nucleotides matching TRBD2. The CDR3 loop spans 18 amino acids. Germline CDR1 and CDR2: SNHLY and FYNNEI. The V and J ends lost 0 bases and 5 bases, in that order; junction bases with no gene match: 10. CDR3 sequence reads: CASSEAWLAGGAGETQYF. CDR3 in DNA: TGTGCCAGCAGTGAAGCGTGGCTAGCGGGGGGGGCAGGGGAGACCCAGTACTTC.

In this sample, this clonotype turned up many times. The chain carries TRBV4-2 and TRBJ1-2, with D uncertain. This CDR3 contains 16 residues. Germline V gene sequence: CDR1 LGHNA, CDR2 YNFKEQ. Trimming pared 5 bases from V and 0 bases from J, leaving 16 bases between. CDR3 loop: CASSAMGTATNYGYTF. The CDR3 region has the DNA TGTGCCAGCAGCGCCATGGGCACAGCCACTAACTATGGCTACACCTTC.

This clonotype has a single count. The chain links TRBV15 to TRBJ2-7; D gene ambiguous. Germline V gene sequence: CDR1 LNHNV, CDR2 YYDKDF (reference sequence). V lost 3 bases to trimming and J lost 0 bases, with 15 bases between them. This CDR3 region has 16 residues. The CDR3 nucleotides are TGTGCCACCAGCAGCTTGTCGGGTACTGTCTCCTACGAGCAGTACTTC. Translated: CATSSLSGTVSYEQYF.

This sequence joins TRBV29-1 and TRBJ1-1; D is unclear. V lost 0 bases and J 10 bases, leaving 12 bases between the germline ends. The CDR3 totals 12 residues. Germline V gene data show CDR1 as SQVTM and CDR2 as ANQGSEA. The CDR3 DNA sequence: TGCAGCGTTGAAGATGAACCACCCTCAGCTTTCTTT. Translation: CSVEDEPPSAFF. The variable domain in full, completed from reference TRBV29-1 and TRBJ1-1, reads SAVISQKPSRDICQRGTSLTIQCQVDSQVTMMFWYRQQPGQSLTLIATANQGSEATYESGFVIDKFPISRPNLTFSTLTVSNMSPEDSSIYLCSVEDEPPSAFFGQGTRLTVV.

This clonotype was seen ten or more times. This chain links TRBV7-8 with TRBJ1-2; 7 nucleotides line up with TRBD1. The germline gives CDR1 SGHVS, CDR2 FQNEAQ. The CDR3 sequence is 16 residues long. The trim removed 5 bases at V and 2 bases at J, leaving 11 bases unmatched. As DNA, the CDR3 is TGTGCCAGCAGCGGAACCGCAGGGACAGCAAACTATGGCTACACCTTC. It yields the protein CASSGTAGTANYGYTF.

Notes on this clonotype: This may be a read error: a much more frequent sequence differs by one nucleotide. The conserved final phenylalanine or tryptophan is absent from the CDR3, which likely points to a read error. V is TRBV6-1 and J is TRBJ1-2; perhaps TRBD1 as D (5 bases). The CDR3 has 12 residues. The germline CDR1 and CDR2 sequences are MNHNS and SASEGT. Deletions cut 4 bases from V and 8 bases from J, with 11 bases between. The CDR3 protein is CASSVGARGYTL. The CDR3 DNA is TGTGCCAGCAGTGTAGGGGCTAGGGGCTACACCCTC.

With respect to this clonotype: One junction end does not reproduce the germline sequence, and a read error may be involved. This chain joins TRBV2 and TRBJ1-5; the D is unclear. The CDR3 sequence is 15 residues long. Germline V gives CDR1 SNHLY, CDR2 FYNNEI. Here the CDR3 reads CASSGAKHSSQPRHF. For the CDR3, the DNA is TGTGCCAGCAGTGGGGCAAAGCATAGCAGTCAGCCCCGGCATTTT. Based on the CDR3 plus reference TRBV2 and TRBJ1-5, the full variable domain is EPEVTQTPSHQVTQMGQEVILRCVPISNHLYFYWYRQILGQKVEFLVSFYNNEISEKSEIFDDQFSVERPDGSNFTLKIRSTKLEDSAMYFCASSGAKHSSQPRHFGDGTRLSIL.

This clonotype has just one count. This chain connects TRBV15 to TRBJ1-1; unclear D gene. Trimming left V 0 bases short and J 4 bases short, with 12 bases between. The CDR3 is 15 residues long. Germline assignment: CDR1 LNHNV and CDR2 YYDKDF (reference sequence). DNA for the CDR3: TGTGCCACCAGCAGAGAATGGGAAGGAGGCACTGAAGCTTTCTTT. Residues: CATSREWEGGTEAFF.

At least ten counts were recorded for this clonotype. The rearrangement uses TRBV19 and TRBJ1-5; 9 positions agree with TRBD1. V was pared by 5 bases and J by 4 bases, with 6 bases of the junction left unmatched. The germline gives CDR1 LNHDA, CDR2 SQIVND (reference sequence). The CDR3 is 15 residues long. In DNA form, the CDR3 reads TGTGCCAGTAGTGTCCGGGACAGGGAAAATCAGCCCCAGCATTTT. Translating gives CASSVRDRENQPQHF. Full variable domain (outside the CDR3, taken from reference TRBV19 and TRBJ1-5): DGGITQSPKYLFRKEGQNVTLSCEQNLNHDAMYWYRQDPGQGLRLIYYSQIVNDFQKGDIAEGYSVSREKKESFPLTVTSAQKNPTAFYLCASSVRDRENQPQHFGDGTRLSIL.

This clonotype was counted only a few times. This chain links TRBV11-2 with TRBJ2-3; TRBD1 aligns across 7 bases. V was clipped by 1 base and J by 3 bases; unmatched bases: 10. This CDR3 contains 17 residues. Germline-derived CDR1 and CDR2 are SGHAT and FQNNGV. CDR3 residues: CASSLGDRRVETDTQYF. The CDR3 bases are TGTGCCAGCAGCTTAGGGGACAGACGGGTCGAAACAGATACGCAGTATTTT. Variable domain in full (rest from reference TRBV11-2 and TRBJ2-3): EAGVAQSPRYKIIEKRQSVAFWCNPISGHATLYWYQQILGQGPKLLIQFQNNGVVDDSQLPKDRFSAERLKGVDSTLKIQPAKLEDSAVYLCASSLGDRRVETDTQYFGPGTRLTVL.

This chain links TRBV2 with TRBJ2-3; 10 bases line up with TRBD2. Unmatched junction bases numbered 10, after V lost 8 bases and J lost 5 bases. Germline assignment: CDR1 SNHLY and CDR2 FYNNEI. The length of the CDR3 is 15 residues. This chain's CDR3 is CASPQRGGLRDTQYF. The CDR3 DNA reads as TGTGCCAGCCCCCAGCGGGGGGGCCTGAGAGATACGCAGTATTTT. Full variable domain (missing parts from reference TRBV2 and TRBJ2-3): EPEVTQTPSHQVTQMGQEVILRCVPISNHLYFYWYRQILGQKVEFLVSFYNNEISEKSEIFDDQFSVERPDGSNFTLKIRSTKLEDSAMYFCASPQRGGLRDTQYFGPGTRLTVL.

This clonotype was detected many times. The chain carries TRBV19 and TRBJ2-2; D possibly uses TRBD1 or TRBD2 (5 bases each). V lost 11 bases and J lost 5, with 15 bases in between. This CDR3 spans 13 amino acids. Germline CDR1 and CDR2: LNHDA and SQIVND (reference sequence). DNA of the CDR3: TGTGCCGGGGGTAATTGGGGAACCGGGGAGCTGTTTTTT. Protein product: CAGGNWGTGELFF.

At least ten counts were recorded for this clonotype. The chain employs TRBV10-3 and TRBJ1-1; D gene uncertain. The CDR3 covers 11 residues. Deletions cut 7 bases from V and 6 bases from J, with 9 bases between. Germline CDR1 reads ENHRY; CDR2 reads SYGVKD. The CDR3 is CAIKSGPEAFF. CDR3 nucleotide sequence: TGTGCCATCAAGAGCGGGCCTGAAGCTTTCTTT.

In this sample, this clonotype turned up a few times. The chain has TRBV2 and TRBJ2-7; 15 bases are shared with TRBD2. Germline CDR1 reads SNHLY; CDR2 reads FYNNEI. The ends lost 8 bases at V and 4 bases at J; junction bases unmatched: 9. This CDR3 has 16 amino acids. The CDR3 nucleotides are TGTGCCAGCGGATGGACTAGCGGGGGGGCGATTTACGAGCAGTACTTC. Protein: CASGWTSGGAIYEQYF.

V gene TRBV30 combines with J gene TRBJ2-5, with D possibly matching TRBD2 (6 bases). CDR1 is GTSNPN and CDR2 is SVGIG in the germline V gene (reference sequence). V gave up 3 bases and J gave up 4 bases, with 12 bases separating them. The CDR3 spans 13 residues. CDR3 bases: TGTGCCTGGAGCATGGACTATTTAGAGACCCAGTACTTC. It is translated as CAWSMDYLETQYF.

This clonotype has a single count. The chain links TRBV29-1 to TRBJ2-1, with 7 bases lining up with TRBD2. This CDR3 contains 13 residues. Germline V gene lookup returns CDR1 SQVTM and CDR2 ANQGSEA. V shed 8 bases, J shed 4 bases, and the junction held 8 bases outside the gene matches. This CDR3 reads CSLKLAIYNEQFF. CDR3 coding DNA: TGCAGCTTGAAACTAGCGATTTACAATGAGCAGTTCTTC.

This clonotype was counted at least ten times. Here the CDR3 reads CASTSGSGRGDEQFF. The CDR3 DNA reads TGTGCCAGCACGTCCGGTAGCGGGAGGGGTGATGAGCAGTTCTTC. This chain connects TRBV9 to TRBJ2-1; 11 bases fit TRBD2. Per germline, CDR1 SGDLS and CDR2 YYNGEE. V shed 6 bases, J shed 8 bases, and the junction held 10 bases outside the gene matches. This CDR3 comprises 15 residues. The full variable domain, in which reference TRBV9 and TRBJ2-1 provide the parts outside the CDR3, is DSGVTQTPKHLITATGQRVTLRCSPRSGDLSVYWYQQSLDQGLQFLIQYYNGEERAKGNILERFSAQQFPDLHSELNLSSLELGDSALYFCASTSGSGRGDEQFFGPGTRLTVL.

The V call is TRBV5-1, the J call TRBJ1-1; 8 positions agree with TRBD1. J was trimmed by 4 bases and V by 4 bases; bases with no gene match: 9. CDR1 is SGHRS, CDR2 YFSETQ, per germline. The CDR3 covers 15 residues. In DNA, the CDR3 is TGCGCCAGCAGCAGACTGACAGGGGTGAGCACTGAAGCTTTCTTT. Protein: CASSRLTGVSTEAFF.

Details on this clonotype: A much larger clone differs by one base, so this may be a read error. The missing conserved phenylalanine or tryptophan at the end of this CDR3 makes a read error likely. This rearrangement joins TRBV20-1 to TRBJ1-2; D uncertain. V lost 4 bases, J lost 8 bases, and 17 bases lay in between. The germline CDR1 and CDR2 sequences are DFQATT and SNEGSKA (reference sequence). The CDR3 is 13 amino acids. The CDR3 nucleotides are TGCAGTGCTACCCCTTGGGGTGACGGGGGCTACACCCTC. Its translation is CSATPWGDGGYTL.

At least ten counts were recorded for this clonotype. The genes are TRBV19 and TRBJ2-7, with TRBD2 matching 9 bases. This CDR3 comprises 14 residues. The V segment lost 6 bases and the J segment 5 bases; nucleotides outside the gene matches: 8. Germline CDR1 reads LNHDA; CDR2 reads SQIVND (reference sequence). This chain's CDR3 is CASSLGLAMNEQYF. DNA of the CDR3: TGTGCCAGTAGCCTCGGACTAGCGATGAACGAGCAGTACTTC.